The T cell receptor (beta chain) under discussion was sequenced for a study of CD8 T cells in Susac syndrome. It was with random hexamers that roughly 0.45 to 1 ug RNA was reverse transcribed. Each CDR3 protein is one row after TCRdb ran MiXCR on the immunoSEQ multiplex PCR reads. This sample has approximately 94,000 distinct CDR3 sequences, with about 95% found just once. CDR1 is SGHDN and CDR2 is FVKESK in the germline V gene. The V end lost 8 bases, the J end lost 9 bases, and 23 bases lay between the germline ends. The CDR3 runs to 14 residues. Source material: CD8+ T cells from PBMCs. The rearrangement joins TRBV14 to TRBJ2-7; D unclear. This sequence originates from a human donor with Susac syndrome. CDR3 coding DNA: TGTGCCAGCGGCACCGGGTCTGATCGGAGTGCGCAGTACTTC. Protein sequence: CASGTGSDRSAQYF.